What follows are 29 T cell receptor beta chains derived from one specimen sequenced in a study of response to subunit inactivated influenza vaccine. In TCRdb, the RT-PCR reads were re-called with MiXCR into one record per CDR3 protein. Of 430,000 or so distinct CDR3 sequences in the sample, approximately 11% were seen once. Specimen: PBMCs from blood, collected 45 days after vaccination. These receptors all stem from a man aged 45-65 years who received an inactivated influenza vaccine.

This clonotype was counted between two and nine times. This rearrangement joins TRBV20-1 to TRBJ2-2, with D uncertain. Trimming pared 2 bases from V and 6 bases from J, leaving 13 bases between. The CDR3 has 14 amino acids. From germline, CDR1 is DFQATT and CDR2 SNEGSKA (reference sequence). The CDR3 DNA follows: TGCAGTGCTAGATTTGGCGGTGGGGCCGGGGAGCTGTTTTTT. The encoded protein is CSARFGGGAGELFF.

Many counts were recorded for this clonotype. The V and J genes are TRBV9 and TRBJ2-6, with 8 bases that match TRBD2. The germline CDR1 and CDR2 sequences are SGDLS and YYNGEE. The CDR3 is 16 residues long. V was clipped by 4 bases and J by 4 bases; unmatched bases: 7. In nucleotides, the CDR3 is TGTGCCAGCAGCCGACCCGGGGGGGCAGGGGCCAACGTCCTGACTTTC. This codes for CASSRPGGAGANVLTF.

This clonotype appeared a few times. This chain joins TRBV5-4 and TRBJ1-6, with 8 bases aligning to TRBD1. From germline, CDR1 is SGHNT and CDR2 YYREEE (reference sequence). J lost 9 bases, V lost 4 bases, and 15 bases had no gene match. CDR3 length: 17 amino acids. The CDR3 loop reads CASSPSPDRAFSSPLHF. The CDR3 DNA follows: TGTGCCAGCAGCCCGAGCCCGGACAGGGCCTTTAGTTCACCCCTCCACTTT.

V usage is TRBV5-6 and J usage is TRBJ2-7; perhaps D is TRBD1 or TRBD2 (7 bases each). V dropped 2 bases and J dropped 3 bases, with 12 bases sitting between them. CDR3 length: 14 amino acids. Germline loops: CDR1 SGHDT, CDR2 YYEEEE. CDR3 in amino acids: CASSFGRGGYEQYF. The CDR3 DNA follows: TGTGCCAGCAGCTTCGGCAGGGGGGGCTACGAGCAGTACTTC.

This clonotype has just a few counts. This sequence joins TRBV29-1 and TRBJ1-2; 7 bases align to TRBD1. The V gene end was trimmed by 7 bases and the J gene end by 6 bases; junction bases not matched to a gene: 8. CDR3 length: 12 amino acids. Germline CDR1 is SQVTM and CDR2 is ANQGSEA. CDR3 nucleotides: TGCAGCGATTCACAGGGGACCCATGGCTACACCTTC. Protein: CSDSQGTHGYTF.

Concerning this clonotype itself: A read error may be the cause here, since a much bigger clone is one base away. The CDR3 loop is CAIKEMSLPDTQYF. CDR3 DNA sequence: TGTGCCATCAAGGAAATGTCCCTCCCAGATACGCAGTATTTT. This chain joins TRBV6-1 and TRBJ2-3; no clear D. This CDR3 spans 14 amino acids. V was shortened by 10 bases and J by 4 bases, with 18 bases between the two germline ends. Germline loops: CDR1 MNHNS, CDR2 SASEGT.

The sample holds a few counts of this clonotype. The V and J genes are TRBV5-1 and TRBJ1-1; unclear D gene. This CDR3 region has 13 residues. Trimming stripped 4 bases from V and 5 bases from J, with 12 bases between. CDR1 SGHRS and CDR2 YFSETQ come from the germline V gene. DNA of the CDR3: TGCGCCAGCAGCAGTGGCGAGTGGACTGAAGCTTTCTTT. Its translation is CASSSGEWTEAFF.

The chain combines TRBV7-8 with TRBJ1-1; D perhaps matches TRBD1 (5 bases). The CDR3 contains 16 residues. V was cut by 4 bases and J by 5 bases, with 20 bases left in between. Germline V lookup: CDR1 SGHVS, CDR2 FQNEAQ. The CDR3 protein is CASSSQPPGVRTEAFF. The DNA of the CDR3 is TGTGCCAGCAGCTCCCAACCCCCGGGGGTGCGGACTGAAGCTTTCTTT.

Ten or more counts support this clonotype. The CDR3 sequence: CASSPKRIGLYEQYF. As DNA, the CDR3 is TGTGCCAGCAGTCCAAAGAGAATAGGGCTCTACGAGCAGTACTTC. The chain carries TRBV28 and TRBJ2-7; D uncertain. There are 15 residues in the CDR3. V lost 5 bases, J lost 3 bases, and 17 bases lay in between. CDR1 is MDHEN and CDR2 is SYDVKM in the germline V gene.

The chain carries TRBV5-1 and TRBJ1-5; no reliable D call. Trimming took 0 bases from V and 3 from J, leaving 10 bases between them. The V gene's germline CDR1 is SGHRS and CDR2 YFSETQ. The CDR3 runs 15 residues. The DNA of the CDR3 is TGCGCCAGCAGCTTGGACAGTCGAGCCAATCAGCCCCAGCATTTT. Its protein product is CASSLDSRANQPQHF.

The chain links TRBV27 to TRBJ1-2; TRBD1 agrees at 7 bases. J gave up 0 bases and V 2 bases, and 6 bases lay outside the gene matches. CDR3 length equals 16 residues. Germline V CDR1 and CDR2: MNHEY, SMNVEV (reference sequence). CDR3 region: CASSLTGAEANYGYTF. DNA of the CDR3: TGTGCCAGCAGTTTAACAGGGGCGGAAGCTAACTATGGCTACACCTTC.

This clonotype was observed at least ten times. The chain recombines TRBV5-1 with TRBJ2-2, with 10 nucleotides matching TRBD1. Looked up from germline, CDR1 is SGHRS and CDR2 is YFSETQ. Losses at the gene ends were 5 bases for V and 8 bases for J; bases not matched to a gene: 12. The CDR3 has 16 residues. In DNA, the CDR3 is TGCGCCAGCAGATCCCCGGGACAGGGGACCGTAGGGGAGCTGTTTTTT. Translation: CASRSPGQGTVGELFF.

At least ten counts were recorded for this clonotype. The CDR3 coding sequence is TGTGCCAGCAGCTTAGTACAGGGGGGGAGCTACACCTTC. Translating gives CASSLVQGGSYTF. The chain links TRBV7-2 to TRBJ1-2, with 8 bases lining up with TRBD1. V lost 1 base to trimming and J lost 9 bases; unmatched junction nucleotides: 4. The V gene's germline CDR1 is SGHTA and CDR2 FQGNSA. The CDR3 is 13 amino acids.

V is TRBV7-8 and J is TRBJ2-7; D gene unclear. The CDR3 loop spans 13 amino acids. With 7 bases removed from V and 4 bases from J, the gap between germline ends came to 14 bases. CDR1 is SGHVS and CDR2 is FQNEAQ in the germline V gene. The CDR3 sequence is CASTFSPTYEQYF. For the CDR3, the DNA is TGTGCCAGCACCTTTAGCCCGACATACGAGCAGTACTTC.

This clonotype was seen at least ten times. V usage is TRBV19 and J usage is TRBJ2-3; 8 bases match TRBD1. The CDR3 extends over 15 amino acids. Trimming cost V 6 bases and J 1 base; bases outside gene matches: 6. Germline V CDR1 and CDR2: LNHDA, SQIVND (reference sequence). The CDR3 nucleotides are TGTGCCAGTAGCCGGACAGGGATCCGCACAGATACGCAGTATTTT. Protein sequence: CASSRTGIRTDTQYF.

Only a few counts were recorded for this clonotype. The chain combines TRBV20-1 with TRBJ2-7; D is unresolved. With 0 bases removed from V and 3 bases from J, the gap between germline ends came to 12 bases. This CDR3 is built from 14 residues. The germline V gene encodes CDR1 DFQATT and CDR2 SNEGSKA (reference sequence). Here the CDR3 reads CSARDQPADYEQYF. In DNA, the CDR3 is TGCAGTGCTAGAGATCAACCTGCGGACTACGAGCAGTACTTC.

The chain joins TRBV20-1 to TRBJ2-2; 11 bases match TRBD1. The CDR3 has 15 residues. J gave up 6 bases and V 0 bases, and 3 bases lay outside the gene matches. Per the germline V gene, CDR1 is DFQATT and CDR2 is SNEGSKA (reference sequence). The CDR3, as DNA: TGCAGTGCTAGAGATTTGGGACAGGGGGCCGGGGAGCTGTTTTTT. Translated, it gives CSARDLGQGAGELFF.

This clonotype was observed at least ten times. The chain joins TRBV4-1 to TRBJ1-6; D is possibly TRBD1 (5 bases). The CDR3 spans 19 residues. Germline V gives CDR1 MGHRA, CDR2 YSYEKL. V shed 1 base and J shed 10 bases, with 26 bases lying between them. This CDR3 is CASSQGGWQGASPGSPLHF. CDR3 in DNA: TGCGCCAGCAGCCAAGGTGGATGGCAGGGCGCTTCCCCGGGGTCACCCCTCCACTTT.

The CDR3 loop reads CSARRAAMGYNEQFF. Here the CDR3 DNA reads TGCAGTGCTAGAAGAGCGGCCATGGGCTACAATGAGCAGTTCTTC. The chain couples TRBV20-1 to TRBJ2-1; D possibly corresponds to TRBD2 (5 bases). V lost 2 bases, J lost 3 bases, and 14 bases lay in between. The CDR3 is 15 amino acids. Per the germline V gene, CDR1 is DFQATT and CDR2 is SNEGSKA (reference sequence).

This clonotype occurred many times. The V and J genes are TRBV5-5 and TRBJ1-1; possible D gene TRBD1, 6 bases. Trimming removed 4 bases at V and 1 base at J, with 11 bases between. The CDR3 covers 14 residues. CDR1 is SGHKS and CDR2 is YYEKEE in the germline V gene (reference sequence). The CDR3 DNA is TGTGCCAGCAGCGCTGACAGGTGGAACACTGAAGCTTTCTTT. It yields the protein CASSADRWNTEAFF. Full variable domain (remainder filled in from reference TRBV5-5 and TRBJ1-1): DAGVTQSPTHLIKTRGQQVTLRCSPISGHKSVSWYQQVLGQGPQFIFQYYEKEERGRGNFPDRFSARQFPNYSSELNVNALLLGDSALYLCASSADRWNTEAFFGQGTRLTVV.

This clonotype has just a few counts. This chain uses TRBV7-8 with TRBJ2-3, with D uncertain. CDR1 is SGHVS, CDR2 FQNEAQ, per germline. V was trimmed by 5 bases and J by 2 bases, leaving 14 bases between them. This CDR3 contains 15 residues. The CDR3: CASSPHGWTTDTQYF. The CDR3 nucleotides are TGTGCCAGCAGCCCTCATGGGTGGACCACAGATACGCAGTATTTT.

This clonotype occurred many times. The rearrangement uses TRBV12-3 or TRBV12-4 and TRBJ2-1; D is unclear. CDR3 size: 14 residues. The V end lost 3 bases, the J end lost 7 bases, and 13 bases lay between the germline ends. For the CDR3, the DNA is TGTGCCAGCAGTTTTCTCGCAGCCTGGAATGAGCAGTTCTTC. Amino acids: CASSFLAAWNEQFF.

This clonotype was seen at least ten times. The chain employs TRBV6-5 and TRBJ2-7; possibly TRBD1 for D (5 bases). V was pared by 3 bases and J by 6 bases, with 12 bases between. There are 13 residues in the CDR3. CDR1 MNHEY and CDR2 SVGAGI come from the germline V gene. Written as DNA, the CDR3 is TGTGCCAGCAGTTATAGTCAGGGAAGCGAGCAGTACTTC. As protein: CASSYSQGSEQYF.

This clonotype was found a few times. The rearrangement links TRBV6-2 or TRBV6-3 to TRBJ2-2; 7 bases fit TRBD1. Germline-derived CDR1 and CDR2 are MNHEY and SVGEGT. The V gene end was trimmed by 10 bases and the J gene end by 0 bases; junction bases not matched to a gene: 8. The CDR3 length is 15 residues. The CDR3 DNA is TGTGCCATTAAAACCGGGACAGCGAACACCGGGGAGCTGTTTTTT. Its protein product is CAIKTGTANTGELFF.

The chain links TRBV28 to TRBJ2-7; 8 bases agree with TRBD1. The V segment lost 2 bases and the J segment 3 bases; nucleotides outside the gene matches: 9. Germline assignment: CDR1 MDHEN and CDR2 SYDVKM. The CDR3 extends over 16 amino acids. The CDR3 sequence is CASSLGLGQGNYEQYF. The CDR3, as DNA: TGTGCCAGCAGTTTAGGCCTCGGACAGGGCAACTACGAGCAGTACTTC.

The V call is TRBV6-4, the J call TRBJ2-2; D unclear. The CDR3 is 13 amino acids. V was shortened by 2 bases and J by 5 bases, with 6 bases between the two germline ends. The germline V gene has CDR1 MRHNA and CDR2 SNTAGT. In nucleotides, the CDR3 is TGTGCCAGCAGTGACCAGCCTACCGGGGAGCTGTTTTTT. Protein: CASSDQPTGELFF.

This clonotype was counted many times. V usage is TRBV7-9 and J usage is TRBJ2-3, with 12 bases matching TRBD2. The germline CDR1 and CDR2 sequences are SEHNR and FQNEAQ (reference sequence). This CDR3 region has 15 residues. Losses at the gene ends were 2 bases for V and 4 bases for J; bases not matched to a gene: 1. The DNA of the CDR3 is TGTGCCAGCAGCTTATCTAGCGGGAGGGCAGATACGCAGTATTTT. Translated, it gives CASSLSSGRADTQYF.

A few counts support this clonotype. A much larger clone differs from this one at a single base, so this may be a read error. The chain couples TRBV5-1 to TRBJ2-1; 11 bases line up with TRBD1. With 4 bases clipped from V and 7 bases from J, the junction kept 4 bases outside the gene matches. This CDR3 region has 14 residues. Germline V lookup: CDR1 SGHRS, CDR2 YFSETQ. CDR3 sequence: CASSQGQGGNEQFF. The CDR3 DNA sequence: TGCGCCAGCAGCCAGGGACAGGGGGGGAATGAGCAGTTCTTC.

The V and J genes are TRBV10-2 and TRBJ1-1; 7 bases line up with TRBD1. CDR1 WSHSY and CDR2 SAAADI come from the germline V gene. The CDR3 has 15 residues. Trimming cost V 3 bases and J 1 base; bases outside gene matches: 5. The CDR3 bases are TGCGCCAGCAGTGAATCGGACAGGAAGAACACTGAAGCTTTCTTT. As protein: CASSESDRKNTEAFF.